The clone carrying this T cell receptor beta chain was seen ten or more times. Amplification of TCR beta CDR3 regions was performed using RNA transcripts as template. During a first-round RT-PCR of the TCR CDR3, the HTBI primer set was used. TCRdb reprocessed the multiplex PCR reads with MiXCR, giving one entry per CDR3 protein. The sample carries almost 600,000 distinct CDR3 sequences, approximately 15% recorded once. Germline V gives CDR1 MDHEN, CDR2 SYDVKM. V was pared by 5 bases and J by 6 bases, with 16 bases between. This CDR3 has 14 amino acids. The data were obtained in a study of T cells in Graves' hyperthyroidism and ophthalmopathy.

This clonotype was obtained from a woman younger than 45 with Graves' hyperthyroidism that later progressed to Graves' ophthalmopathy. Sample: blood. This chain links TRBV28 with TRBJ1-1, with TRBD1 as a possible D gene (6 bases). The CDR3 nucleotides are TGTGCCAGCAGTATCCAACAGGGAAGGGCTGAAGCTTTCTTT. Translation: CASSIQQGRAEAFF.